One T cell receptor beta chain is described in this entry. Its antigen is not known. This sample is drawn from a study of identical twins. Findings and caveats of the study: Cord blood beta clonotypes that were abundant carried fewer insertions, and memory repertoires showed no such trend.

Through template switching, a universal primer site was introduced, and the cDNA contained unique molecular identifiers. TCRdb used MiXCR to reprocess the 5' RACE reads, holding one entry per CDR3 protein. This table holds just under 550,000 distinct CDR3 sequences, approximately 16% found once. Germline assignment: CDR1 SGDLS and CDR2 YYNGEE. The V gene lost 3 bases and the J gene lost 0 bases, with 6 bases spanning the gap. The CDR3 sequence is 14 residues long. Every sampled donor was Caucasian and healthy. The same data also contributed to another study, on yellow fever vaccine responses in identical twins.

The sequenced material came from CD4+ T cells sorted from blood. This sequence was found in a woman between 18 and 30 years old in good health. The chain joins TRBV9 to TRBJ2-2; D is uncertain. The DNA of the CDR3 is TGTGCCAGCAGCGCGGACCCGAACACCGGGGAGCTGTTTTTT. It translates to CASSADPNTGELFF.